This T cell receptor (beta chain) was documented in a study of blood T cell repertoires in COVID-19. This CDR3 is 17 amino acids long. The germline V gene encodes CDR1 SGHRS and CDR2 YFSETQ. V dropped 4 bases and J dropped 4; count of bases not matched to a gene: 13. The repertoire was sequenced with immunoSEQ multiplex PCR; TCRdb's copy has only in-frame clones and lacks some. The repertoire holds about 350,000 clones, with about 93% as singletons. Input material: peripheral blood. The receptor's source is a woman between 18 and 30 years old who had recovered from COVID-19. The chain links TRBV5-1 to TRBJ2-1; 8 bases match TRBD2. The CDR3 nucleotides are TGCGCCAGCAGCCCGACGATGATGACTAGCGCGTACAATGAGCAGTTCTTC. It specifies CASSPTMMTSAYNEQFF.